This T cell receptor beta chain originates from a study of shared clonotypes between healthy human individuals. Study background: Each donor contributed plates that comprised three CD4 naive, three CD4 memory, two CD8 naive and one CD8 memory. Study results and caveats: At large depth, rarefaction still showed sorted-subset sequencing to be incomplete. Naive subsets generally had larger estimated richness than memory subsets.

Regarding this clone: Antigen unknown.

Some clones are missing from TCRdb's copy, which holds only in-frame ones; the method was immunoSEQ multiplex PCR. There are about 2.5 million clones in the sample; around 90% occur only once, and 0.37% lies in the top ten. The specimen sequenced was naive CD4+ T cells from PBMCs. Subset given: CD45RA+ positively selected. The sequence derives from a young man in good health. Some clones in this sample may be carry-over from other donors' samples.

The CDR3 spells CSATRDRGFYGYTF. Here the CDR3 DNA reads TGCAGCGCGACCCGGGACAGGGGATTCTATGGCTACACCTTC. The chain has TRBV29-1 and TRBJ1-2; 10 nucleotides agree with TRBD1. The germline V gene encodes CDR1 SQVTM and CDR2 ANQGSEA. Trimming at V came to 7 bases and at J to 4 bases, leaving 9 bases not matched to a gene. The CDR3 is 14 amino acids.